The entry that follows covers one TCR beta chain sequence. Antigen: not known. The V gene's germline CDR1 is ENHRY and CDR2 SYGVKD. The V end lost 2 bases, the J end lost 4 bases, and 11 bases lay between the germline ends. The CDR3 extends over 14 amino acids. The protocol was immunoSEQ multiplex PCR, while the TCRdb copy is restricted to in-frame clones and leaves out a portion. The sample lists 110,000 to 150,000 clones, approximately 83% occurring once. This sample is part of a study of T cell responses to AZD1222 COVID-19 vaccine. Findings and caveats of the study: Samples come after the peak T cell response, not at day 14. Reportedly, close to half of spike-specific TCRs are directed against unmutated variant regions. Clonal diversity may have been underestimated in mostly white British donors.

The chain links TRBV10-3 to TRBJ1-1; unclear D gene. The sample was peripheral blood, taken on day 0 of AZD1222 vaccination. The receptor comes from an adult in good health. In nucleotides, the CDR3 is TGTGCCATCAGTGAGGAGGGATGGGGCACTGAAGCTTTCTTT. It codes for CAISEEGWGTEAFF.